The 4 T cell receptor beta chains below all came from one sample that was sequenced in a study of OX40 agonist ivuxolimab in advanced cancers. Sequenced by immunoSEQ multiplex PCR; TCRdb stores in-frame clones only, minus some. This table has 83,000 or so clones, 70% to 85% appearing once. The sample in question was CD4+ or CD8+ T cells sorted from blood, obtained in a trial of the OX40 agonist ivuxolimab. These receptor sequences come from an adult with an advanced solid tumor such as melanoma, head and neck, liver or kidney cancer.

This CDR3 is CASSQDWVNTEAFF. The CDR3 bases are TGCGCCAGCAGCCAAGATTGGGTGAACACTGAAGCTTTCTTT. The chain links TRBV4-1 to TRBJ1-1; no firm D call. The CDR3 is made up of 14 amino acids. The germline gives CDR1 MGHRA, CDR2 YSYEKL. The V and J ends lost 0 bases and 0 bases respectively, with 5 bases between them.

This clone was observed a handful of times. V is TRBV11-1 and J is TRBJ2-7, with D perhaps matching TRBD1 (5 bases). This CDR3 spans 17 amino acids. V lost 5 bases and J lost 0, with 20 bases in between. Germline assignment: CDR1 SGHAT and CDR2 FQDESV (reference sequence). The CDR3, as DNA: TGTGCCAGCAGCCCTCCGTCCGACAGTCATTACTCCTACGAGCAGTACTTC. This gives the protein CASSPPSDSHYSYEQYF.

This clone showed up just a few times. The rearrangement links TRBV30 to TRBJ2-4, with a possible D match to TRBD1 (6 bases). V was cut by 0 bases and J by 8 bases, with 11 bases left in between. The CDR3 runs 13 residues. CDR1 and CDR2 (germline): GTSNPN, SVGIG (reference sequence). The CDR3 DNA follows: TGTGCCTGGAGTGTGGGAGAGGGGGACATTCAGTACTTC. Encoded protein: CAWSVGEGDIQYF.

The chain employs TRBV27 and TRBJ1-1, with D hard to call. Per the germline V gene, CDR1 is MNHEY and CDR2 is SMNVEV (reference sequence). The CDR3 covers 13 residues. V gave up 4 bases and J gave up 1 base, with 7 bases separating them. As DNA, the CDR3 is TGTGCCAGCAGTTCCCGGGAGAACACTGAAGCTTTCTTT. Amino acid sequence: CASSSRENTEAFF.